The clone carrying this T cell receptor (beta chain) showed up just a few times. These data are taken from a study of T-cell reconstitution after alpha-beta-depleted transplantation in children. V was clipped by 10 bases and J by 0 bases, with 10 bases between them. The CDR3 sequence is 13 residues long. The germline V gene encodes CDR1 KGHSH and CDR2 LQKENI. Using unique molecular identifiers, the investigators prepared the TCRbeta library. TCRdb re-analysed the PCR reads in MiXCR, keeping a single row per CDR3 protein. The sample consists of about 270,000 distinct CDR3 sequences, 9.5% to 10% of them appearing once.

The chain combines TRBV18 with TRBJ1-3; a possible D gene is TRBD1 (5 bases). Source: PBMCs from the stem cell graft donor, taken from the stem cell graft. The receptor comes from a human donor who donated a stem cell graft to a child with SCID. For the CDR3, the DNA is TGTGCCACTACGGGACTCTCTGGAAACACCATATATTTT. This codes for CATTGLSGNTIYF.